This is a list of T cell receptor beta chains from one sample in a study of cytomegalovirus exposure and HLA in healthy donors. Generated by immunoSEQ multiplex PCR, the TCRdb table keeps only in-frame clones and is missing some. The sample shows approximately 220,000 clones, roughly 79% of them seen only once. The sequencing input was PBMCs. All receptors come from a man aged 18 to 30 in good health and CMV-seronegative. Each CDR3 is given with its conserved first and last residue. A D gene is named only where the DNA matches it firmly. Size is omitted from some rows. Given values are once, few, many or a class for expanded clones.

clone_size,d_call,j_call,v_call,cdr3_aa,cdr3_nt
.,TRBD2,TRBJ2-2,TRBV28,CASSSSGINTGELFF,TGTGCCAGCAGTTCTAGCGGGATAAACACCGGGGAGCTGTTTTTT
.,.,TRBJ2-7,TRBV7-6,CASSLASGEQYF,TGTGCCAGCAGCTTAGCGTCGGGCGAGCAGTACTTC
.,.,TRBJ1-1,TRBV29-1,CSVRAYLNTEAFF,TGCAGCGTCCGAGCGTATTTGAACACTGAAGCTTTCTTT
.,.,TRBJ2-1,TRBV10-3,CAISATGLNNEQFF,TGTGCCATCAGTGCAACGGGACTGAACAATGAGCAGTTCTTC
.,TRBD1,TRBJ1-2,TRBV7-9,CASSLSGQGGYGYTF,TGTGCCAGCAGCCTGTCGGGACAGGGAGGCTATGGCTACACCTTC
.,TRBD1,TRBJ2-7,TRBV19,CASRGTGYYEQYF,TGTGCCAGTAGGGGGACAGGGTACTACGAGCAGTACTTC
.,TRBD1,TRBJ2-2,TRBV5-4,CASSPPGQGAIAGELFF,TGTGCCAGCAGCCCCCCGGGACAGGGCGCCATTGCCGGGGAGCTGTTTTTT
once,TRBD2,TRBJ2-2,TRBV7-8,CASSRTTSGWADTGELFF,TGTGCCAGCAGCCGTACGACTAGCGGGTGGGCCGACACCGGGGAGCTGTTTTTT
.,.,TRBJ1-1,TRBV15,CATSRDAAAGTEAFF,TGTGCCACCAGCAGAGATGCAGCCGCAGGAACTGAAGCTTTCTTT
.,TRBD2,TRBJ2-5,TRBV29-1,CSVGLAGGPKTQYF,TGCAGCGTGGGACTAGCGGGGGGGCCAAAGACCCAGTACTTC
.,.,TRBJ2-1,TRBV7-9,CASSLGLGGQSKQFF,TGTGCCAGCAGCTTAGGGTTAGGAGGGCAATCAAAGCAGTTCTTC
.,TRBD1,TRBJ1-1,TRBV11-3,CASSPGQGTEAFF,TGTGCCAGCAGCCCCGGACAGGGCACTGAAGCTTTCTTT
.,.,TRBJ1-1,TRBV19,CASSRGTAGGGTEAFF,TGTGCCAGTAGCCGAGGGACCGCCGGGGGGGGCACTGAAGCTTTCTTT
.,TRBD1,TRBJ1-2,TRBV25-1,CASSGTGVSGYTF,TGTGCCAGCAGTGGGACAGGGGTGAGTGGCTACACCTTC
.,.,TRBJ2-7,TRBV7-2,CASSLGLEQYF,TGTGCCAGCAGCTTAGGGCTGGAGCAGTACTTC
once,TRBD1,TRBJ1-1,TRBV2,CASSDATGRTEAFF,TGTGCCAGCAGTGATGCGACAGGGAGGACTGAAGCTTTCTTT
once,.,TRBJ1-2,TRBV7-2,CASSLTGQRVYGYTF,TGTGCCAGCAGCTTAACGGGCCAGAGGGTTTATGGCTACACCTTC